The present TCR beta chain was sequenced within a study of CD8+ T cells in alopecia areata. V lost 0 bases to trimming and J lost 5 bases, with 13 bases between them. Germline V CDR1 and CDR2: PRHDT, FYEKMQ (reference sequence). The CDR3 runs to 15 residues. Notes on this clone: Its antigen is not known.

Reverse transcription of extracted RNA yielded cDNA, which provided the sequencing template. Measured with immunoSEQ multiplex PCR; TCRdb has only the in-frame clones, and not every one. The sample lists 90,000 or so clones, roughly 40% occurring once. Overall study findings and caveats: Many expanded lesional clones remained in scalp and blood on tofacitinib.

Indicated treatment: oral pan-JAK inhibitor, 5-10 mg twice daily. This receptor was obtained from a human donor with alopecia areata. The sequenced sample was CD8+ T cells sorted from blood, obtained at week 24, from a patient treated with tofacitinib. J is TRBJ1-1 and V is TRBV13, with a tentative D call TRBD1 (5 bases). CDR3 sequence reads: CASSLGGEPGTEAFF. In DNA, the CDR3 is TGTGCCAGCAGCTTAGGCGGGGAGCCAGGGACTGAAGCTTTCTTT.